This T cell receptor (beta chain) came from a study of blood T cells in healthy people across ages. As for this clonotype: The antigen remains unidentified.

General study findings and limits: Per million T cells, the diversity of TCR beta decreased roughly linearly as age advanced.

It was with a sample-barcoded 5' primer and a J-beta primer mix that a second PCR of roughly 7 to 11 cycles was run. Paired-end reads containing CDR3 totaled no fewer than 3 million for each sample. TCRdb independently ran MiXCR on the 5' RACE reads; one entry per CDR3 protein. The table lists about 800,000 distinct CDR3 sequences, more than 20% of them singletons. Unmatched junction bases numbered 6, after V lost 5 bases and J lost 3 bases. The CDR3 has 15 residues. Germline V CDR1 and CDR2: SEHNR, FQNEAQ (reference sequence). This sample also appeared in a second study, on T cells of mothers and their children. That work adds: The study obtained over 9.5 million TCR beta CDR3 reads per mother and around 3 million per child.

Sequenced: blood. The clonotype was recovered from a boy aged 10-17 years in good health. This chain uses TRBV7-9 with TRBJ1-4, with 7 nucleotides matching TRBD1. In nucleotides, the CDR3 is TGTGCCAGCAGCCCAAGACAGGGTCCTAATGAAAAACTGTTTTTT. Translating it yields CASSPRQGPNEKLFF. Combining the CDR3 with reference TRBV7-9 and TRBJ1-4 gives the whole variable domain DTGVSQNPRHKITKRGQNVTFRCDPISEHNRLYWYRQTLGQGPEFLTYFQNEAQLEKSRLLSDRFSAERPKGSFSTLEIQRTEQGDSAMYLCASSPRQGPNEKLFFGSGTQLSVL.